This entry lists 20 T cell receptor beta chains sequenced from one sample in a study of T-cell reconstitution after alpha-beta-depleted transplantation in children. The authors prepared the TCRbeta library with unique molecular identifiers. TCRdb processed the PCR reads anew with MiXCR; each CDR3 protein has one entry. The data show about 830,000 distinct CDR3 sequences, about 15% seen once. The input for sequencing was PBMCs, mostly from graft donor cells, taken 360 days after TCRalphabeta/CD19-depleted stem cell transplant. Every receptor here comes from a male patient under 18 who had a stem cell transplant for acute lymphoblastic leukemia, so the T cells may come from the graft donor.

The CDR3 spells CATGKGAGANVLTF. The CDR3 DNA follows: TGTGCCACAGGGAAAGGGGCTGGGGCCAACGTCCTGACTTTC. This chain connects TRBV30 to TRBJ2-6, with D perhaps TRBD1 (6 bases). The CDR3 is 14 residues long. V lost 8 bases and J 2 bases, leaving 13 bases between the germline ends. Germline assignment: CDR1 GTSNPN and CDR2 SVGIG (reference sequence). Variable domain in full (rest from reference TRBV30 and TRBJ2-6): SQTIHQWPATLVQPVGSPLSLECTVEGTSNPNLYWYRQAAGRGLQLLFYSVGIGQISSEVPQNLSASRPQDRQFILSSKKLLLSDSGFYLCATGKGAGANVLTFGAGSRLTVL.

V and J are TRBV12-3 or TRBV12-4 and TRBJ2-5; 13 nucleotides align to TRBD2. V shed 4 bases and J 0 bases; nucleotides not matched to a gene: 2. This CDR3 has 16 amino acids. The CDR3 DNA reads TGTGCCAGCAGTTCGGGACTAGCGGGATACCAAGAGACCCAGTACTTC. Translating it yields CASSSGLAGYQETQYF.

This clonotype has only a few counts. The chain recombines TRBV15 with TRBJ2-7; D is undetermined. The CDR3 is 14 residues long. CDR1 and CDR2 from the germline V gene are LNHNV and YYDKDF (reference sequence). Trimming left V 0 bases short and J 7 bases short, with 13 bases between. The CDR3: CATSRDPESREQYF. In nucleotides, the CDR3 is TGTGCCACCAGCAGAGATCCAGAATCTAGGGAGCAGTACTTC.

This clonotype was found a few times. The chain links TRBV18 to TRBJ2-5, with D uncertain. Between the trimmed V and J ends, which lost 1 base and 4 bases, there was a span of 10 bases. CDR3 length: 14 residues. Germline V lookup: CDR1 KGHSH, CDR2 LQKENI. The CDR3 DNA is TGTGCCAGCTCACCACAGTCAGGCCGAGAGACCCAGTACTTC. This gives the protein CASSPQSGRETQYF.

This chain connects TRBV24-1 to TRBJ1-1; D perhaps matches TRBD1 (5 bases). Germline values: CDR1 KGHDR, CDR2 SFDVKD. This CDR3 region has 17 residues. Trimming pared 0 bases from V and 1 base from J, leaving 14 bases between. CDR3 sequence: CATSDLEEGEGNTEAFF. Written as DNA, the CDR3 is TGTGCCACCAGTGATTTGGAGGAAGGGGAGGGGAACACTGAAGCTTTCTTT.

This clonotype has a handful of counts. The rearrangement uses TRBV29-1 and TRBJ2-1; 7 nucleotides align to TRBD2. Germline CDR1 is SQVTM and CDR2 is ANQGSEA. This CDR3 has 14 residues. Trimming removed 2 bases from V and 4 bases from J; junction bases left unmatched: 5. The CDR3 here is CSVELAEPYNEQFF. The CDR3 coding sequence is TGCAGCGTTGAACTAGCGGAGCCGTACAATGAGCAGTTCTTC.

This clonotype showed up just a few times. The gene calls are TRBV7-2 and TRBJ1-3; no clear D. The length of the CDR3 is 15 residues. V was cut by 7 bases and J by 0 bases, with 13 bases left in between. The germline V gene encodes CDR1 SGHTA and CDR2 FQGNSA. Written as DNA, the CDR3 is TGTGCCAGCATCCCCTTAAGGCACTCTGGAAACACCATATATTTT. Protein sequence: CASIPLRHSGNTIYF.

This clonotype came up many times. The chain carries TRBV27 and TRBJ2-1; TRBD2 aligns across 7 bases. Germline values: CDR1 MNHEY, CDR2 SMNVEV (reference sequence). V dropped 3 bases and J dropped 9; count of bases not matched to a gene: 11. The CDR3 is 15 amino acids. The CDR3 here is CASSFGGSREGEQFF. CDR3 nucleotides: TGTGCCAGCAGTTTCGGCGGGAGTCGAGAGGGTGAGCAGTTCTTC.

The genes are TRBV7-8 and TRBJ2-5; D is possibly TRBD1 or TRBD2 (6 bases each). This CDR3 comprises 14 residues. Per the germline V gene, CDR1 is SGHVS and CDR2 is FQNEAQ. Trimming took off 3 bases at V and 3 bases at J, with 11 bases between the two ends. The CDR3, as DNA: TGTGCCAGCAGCTTCCGGGGGCGGGAAGAGACCCAGTACTTC. This gives the protein CASSFRGREETQYF.

The chain uses TRBV29-1 and TRBJ1-2, with 7 bases aligning to TRBD1. The CDR3 extends over 14 amino acids. The germline CDR1 and CDR2 sequences are SQVTM and ANQGSEA. V lost 7 bases to trimming and J lost 2 bases; unmatched junction nucleotides: 10. The CDR3 sequence is CSAVIRDSNYGYTF. CDR3 bases: TGCAGCGCCGTAATCCGGGACAGCAACTATGGCTACACCTTC. Full variable domain (remainder filled in from reference TRBV29-1 and TRBJ1-2): SAVISQKPSRDICQRGTSLTIQCQVDSQVTMMFWYRQQPGQSLTLIATANQGSEATYESGFVIDKFPISRPNLTFSTLTVSNMSPEDSSIYLCSAVIRDSNYGYTFGSGTRLTVV.

At least ten counts were recorded for this clonotype. The rearrangement uses TRBV28 and TRBJ2-3; D is perhaps TRBD1 or TRBD2 (5 bases each). Per the germline V gene, CDR1 is MDHEN and CDR2 is SYDVKM. The CDR3 loop spans 14 amino acids. V dropped 4 bases and J dropped 7 bases, with 15 bases sitting between them. DNA of the CDR3: TGTGCCAGCAGTTCTTGGGACCGCACGAATACGCAGTATTTT. It encodes CASSSWDRTNTQYF. Variable domain in full (rest from reference TRBV28 and TRBJ2-3): DVKVTQSSRYLVKRTGEKVFLECVQDMDHENMFWYRQDPGLGLRLIYFSYDVKMKEKGDIPEGYSVSREKKERFSLILESASTNQTSMYLCASSSWDRTNTQYFGPGTRLTVL.

This chain uses TRBV5-6 with TRBJ2-3; D not certain. This CDR3 comprises 17 residues. Germline V CDR1 and CDR2: SGHDT, YYEEEE. Trimming removed 5 bases from V and 0 bases from J, with 19 bases in between. The CDR3 region is CASSLLLTGVSTDTQYF. The CDR3 DNA reads as TGTGCCAGCAGTCTATTGCTCACGGGCGTCAGCACAGATACGCAGTATTTT.

The rearrangement links TRBV4-1 to TRBJ1-4; 7 bases map to TRBD1. Germline V CDR1 and CDR2: MGHRA, YSYEKL. The CDR3 runs to 16 residues. Trimming at V came to 5 bases and at J to 6 bases, leaving 12 bases not matched to a gene. The CDR3 bases are TGCGCCAGCAGCAAGGACTTCAGAGGACAGGATGAAAAACTGTTTTTT. Amino acid sequence: CASSKDFRGQDEKLFF.

The table lists this clonotype with many counts. The gene calls are TRBV12-3 or TRBV12-4 and TRBJ2-7, with no clear D. This CDR3 region has 14 residues. Trimming stripped 0 bases from V and 1 base from J, with 7 bases between. This chain's CDR3 is CASSLALRSYEQYF. CDR3 nucleotides: TGTGCCAGCAGTTTAGCGCTTAGGTCCTACGAGCAGTACTTC.

In this sample, this clonotype turned up a few times. The genes are TRBV5-1 and TRBJ2-3; 11 nucleotides match TRBD2. Per the germline V gene, CDR1 is SGHRS and CDR2 is YFSETQ. V was clipped by 4 bases and J by 6 bases; unmatched bases: 16. The CDR3 consists of 18 residues. CDR3 amino acids: CASSPPITLAGVRDTQYF. For the CDR3, the DNA is TGCGCCAGCAGCCCACCGATAACACTAGCGGGAGTCAGGGATACGCAGTATTTT. The full variable domain, its missing parts supplied by reference TRBV5-1 and TRBJ2-3, is KAGVTQTPRYLIKTRGQQVTLSCSPISGHRSVSWYQQTPGQGLQFLFEYFSETQRNKGNFPGRFSGRQFSNSRSEMNVSTLELGDSALYLCASSPPITLAGVRDTQYFGPGTRLTVL.

This chain joins TRBV29-1 and TRBJ2-3; 8 bases map to TRBD1. Germline CDR1 and CDR2: SQVTM and ANQGSEA. CDR3 length: 18 residues. The trim removed 4 bases at V and 2 bases at J, leaving 17 bases unmatched. The CDR3 here is CSVGRDRRKGGNTDTQYF. CDR3 DNA sequence: TGCAGCGTTGGGAGGGACAGGAGAAAGGGAGGTAACACAGATACGCAGTATTTT.

The chain combines TRBV29-1 with TRBJ2-3; no reliable D call. The V and J ends lost 4 bases and 1 base respectively, with 15 bases between them. CDR3 length: 15 amino acids. Germline CDR1 reads SQVTM; CDR2 reads ANQGSEA. The CDR3 is CSVGELTTRTDTQYF. In nucleotides, the CDR3 is TGCAGCGTTGGTGAATTAACAACCCGCACAGATACGCAGTATTTT.

This chain links TRBV5-5 with TRBJ2-7; no reliable D call. Trimming cost V 2 bases and J 0 bases, with 12 bases left between them. Per the germline V gene, CDR1 is SGHKS and CDR2 is YYEKEE (reference sequence). This CDR3 is built from 15 residues. The CDR3 loop reads CASSFSPAYSYEQYF. DNA for the CDR3: TGTGCCAGCAGCTTTAGCCCTGCTTACTCCTACGAGCAGTACTTC.

The J gene is TRBJ2-2, the V gene TRBV12-3 or TRBV12-4; D ambiguous. V was clipped by 6 bases and J by 4 bases, with 15 bases between them. CDR3 size: 15 residues. For the CDR3, the DNA is TGTGCCAGCAGGGATTTGGGTGGCGGCACCGGGGAGCTGTTTTTT. It encodes CASRDLGGGTGELFF.

This clonotype occurred many times. This chain connects TRBV25-1 to TRBJ2-7; D call uncertain. The CDR3 is 14 amino acids. CDR1 and CDR2 from the germline V gene are MGHDK and SYGVNS. Trimming left V 6 bases short and J 2 bases short, with 14 bases between. The CDR3 DNA reads TGTGCCAGCAGCCTCGGTAGGCTCCCCTACGAGCAGTACTTC. This sequence encodes CASSLGRLPYEQYF.